The 23 T cell receptor beta chains in this list originate from one sample, sequenced in a study of blood T cell repertoires in COVID-19. Assay used: immunoSEQ multiplex PCR; TCRdb lists only in-frame clones, some missing. The repertoire includes about 400,000 clones, approximately 87% of them detected once, and more than 0.85% sits in the top ten. The sample comprised PBMCs or T cells enriched from blood (not recorded which). These receptors all stem from a woman aged 30 to 39 with acute COVID-19.

This clone was counted between two and nine times. The CDR3 here is CASSQHPIRDRASYEQYF. CDR3 bases: TGCGCCAGCAGCCAACATCCTATCCGGGACAGGGCCTCCTACGAGCAGTACTTC. The chain uses TRBV4-1 and TRBJ2-7, with 9 bases that match TRBD1. This CDR3 comprises 18 residues. V lost 2 bases to trimming and J lost 0 bases; unmatched junction nucleotides: 11. Germline V gene sequence: CDR1 MGHRA, CDR2 YSYEKL.

The chain joins TRBV19 to TRBJ1-2; the match to TRBD1 covers 7 bases. CDR1 is LNHDA and CDR2 is SQIVND in the germline V gene (reference sequence). The CDR3 is 13 amino acids. Trimming took 6 bases from V and 8 from J; bases not matched to a gene: 9. Here the CDR3 DNA reads TGTGCCAGTAGAAGAACAGGGGACGGCGGCTACACCTTC. Translated, it gives CASRRTGDGGYTF.

This sequence joins TRBV25-1 and TRBJ1-2; D uncertain. The CDR3 is 15 amino acids. Per germline, CDR1 MGHDK and CDR2 SYGVNS. Between the trimmed V and J ends, which lost 2 bases and 3 bases, there was a span of 13 bases. DNA for the CDR3: TGTGCCAGCAGTGAACGGGGAGGGCGGGACTATGGCTACACCTTC. Translated: CASSERGGRDYGYTF.

The chain links TRBV13 to TRBJ2-6, with 9 bases aligning to TRBD1. V was clipped by 5 bases and J by 2 bases; unmatched bases: 7. Germline-derived CDR1 and CDR2 are PRHDT and FYEKMQ (reference sequence). This CDR3 is built from 17 residues. CDR3 in amino acids: CASSDWDRVAGANVLTF. CDR3 sequence (DNA): TGTGCCAGCAGCGATTGGGACAGGGTCGCTGGGGCCAACGTCCTGACTTTC.

This chain connects TRBV5-5 to TRBJ2-2; 8 positions match TRBD2. Trimming at V came to 5 bases and at J to 0 bases, leaving 12 bases not matched to a gene. Germline values: CDR1 SGHKS, CDR2 YYEKEE (reference sequence). The CDR3 spans 18 residues. The CDR3 sequence is CASSEGGGSKTNTGELFF. The CDR3 DNA follows: TGTGCCAGCAGTGAAGGCGGGGGGTCTAAAACGAACACCGGGGAGCTGTTTTTT.

The chain uses TRBV23-1 and TRBJ2-7; 9 nucleotides line up with TRBD1. TRBV23-1 is designated an ORF whose function remains uncertain. Trimming at V came to 4 bases and at J to 0 bases, leaving 7 bases not matched to a gene. This CDR3 spans 16 amino acids. This chain's CDR3 is CASSRRTGDTSYEQYF. CDR3 coding DNA: TGCGCCAGCAGTCGCAGGACAGGGGACACCTCCTACGAGCAGTACTTC.

The DNA of the CDR3 is TGTGCCAGCAGCGCAGAACAGGGAAGTAATGAAAAACTGTTTTTT. It translates to CASSAEQGSNEKLFF. The gene calls are TRBV9 and TRBJ1-4, with D maybe TRBD1 (6 bases). With 3 bases removed from V and 4 bases from J, the gap between germline ends came to 13 bases. The CDR3 consists of 15 residues. Germline lookup yields CDR1 SGDLS and CDR2 YYNGEE. Using reference TRBV9 and TRBJ1-4 for the parts outside the CDR3, the full variable domain is DSGVTQTPKHLITATGQRVTLRCSPRSGDLSVYWYQQSLDQGLQFLIQYYNGEERAKGNILERFSAQQFPDLHSELNLSSLELGDSALYFCASSAEQGSNEKLFFGSGTQLSVL.

This chain joins TRBV4-2 and TRBJ1-3; D is perhaps TRBD1 (6 bases). This CDR3 is built from 20 residues. V lost 0 bases, J lost 0 bases, and 21 bases lay in between. The germline gives CDR1 LGHNA, CDR2 YNFKEQ. CDR3 in amino acids: CASSQDYLSKGQPSGNTIYF. The CDR3 DNA sequence: TGTGCCAGCAGCCAAGATTATTTGTCTAAAGGACAGCCCTCTGGAAACACCATATATTTT.

The chain carries TRBV6-5 and TRBJ1-6, with a weak D call TRBD1 (6 bases). Between the trimmed V and J ends, which lost 2 bases and 7 bases, there was a span of 12 bases. The CDR3 is 15 amino acids. Germline V gene sequence: CDR1 MNHEY, CDR2 SVGAGI. The CDR3 DNA follows: TGTGCCAGCAGTTACACAGGGAGCAGGAATTCACCCCTCCACTTT. It is translated as CASSYTGSRNSPLHF.

The chain links TRBV6-2 or TRBV6-3 to TRBJ2-3, with TRBD1 matching over 7 bases. The CDR3 sequence is 16 residues long. Germline assignment: CDR1 MNHEY and CDR2 SVGEGT. Germline trimming cut 2 bases from V and 2 bases from J; bases unmatched to any gene: 7. The CDR3 nucleotides read TGTGCCAGCAGTTACGCGCGAGGGACAGCCACAGATACGCAGTATTTT. Its protein is CASSYARGTATDTQYF.

The chain joins TRBV30 to TRBJ1-2, with a weak D call TRBD1 (6 bases). The CDR3 is 14 residues long. Germline CDR1 reads GTSNPN; CDR2 reads SVGIG (reference sequence). The V and J ends lost 0 bases and 5 bases respectively, with 13 bases between them. In DNA form, the CDR3 reads TGTGCCTGGAGTGTACCGGGGGGCGTATATGGCTACACCTTC. Protein sequence: CAWSVPGGVYGYTF.

This chain links TRBV6-5 with TRBJ2-3; D is unresolved. The germline CDR1 and CDR2 sequences are MNHEY and SVGAGI. The CDR3 has 13 amino acids. V was cut by 8 bases and J by 0 bases, with 9 bases left in between. The CDR3 region is CASGPLSTDTQYF. The DNA for the CDR3 is TGTGCCAGCGGGCCGCTAAGCACAGATACGCAGTATTTT.

This sequence joins TRBV5-1 and TRBJ2-1; 7 bases align to TRBD2. J was trimmed by 7 bases and V by 4 bases; bases with no gene match: 14. Germline values: CDR1 SGHRS, CDR2 YFSETQ. The CDR3 totals 16 residues. The CDR3 sequence is CASSPGRLAASNEQFF. The CDR3 DNA sequence: TGCGCCAGCAGCCCGGGGCGACTAGCTGCGTCTAATGAGCAGTTCTTC.

The chain is built from TRBV21-1 and TRBJ1-4. TRBV21-1 is tagged as a pseudogene. The CDR3 has 21 amino acids. CDR3 residues: CASSEKRGGPPWRSTNEKLFF. CDR3 in DNA: TGTGCCAGCAGCGAAAAAAGGGGAGGGCCGCCATGGAGATCAACTAATGAAAAACTGTTTTTT.

In this sample, this clone turned up a few times. The genes are TRBV7-2 and TRBJ1-1; the D is unclear. This CDR3 has 12 residues. Germline CDR1 reads SGHTA; CDR2 reads FQGNSA. V was pared by 3 bases and J by 9 bases, with 11 bases between. CDR3 DNA: TGTGCCAGCAGCTTTAGTCGAAAAAAAGCTTTCTTT. It specifies CASSFSRKKAFF.

For the CDR3, the DNA is TGTGCCAGCAGAATACAGGGTTGGACCGGGGAGCTGTTTTTT. Translated: CASRIQGWTGELFF. The J gene is TRBJ2-2, the V gene TRBV5-6; D is possibly TRBD1 (6 bases). Germline CDR1 is SGHDT and CDR2 is YYEEEE. The V end lost 5 bases, the J end lost 5 bases, and 13 bases lay between the germline ends. The CDR3 consists of 14 residues. The complete variable domain, with remaining parts taken from reference TRBV5-6 and TRBJ2-2, reads DAGVTQSPTHLIKTRGQQVTLRCSPKSGHDTVSWYQQALGQGPQFIFQYYEEEERQRGNFPDRFSGHQFPNYSSELNVNALLLGDSALYLCASRIQGWTGELFFGEGSRLTVL.

V usage is TRBV24-1 and J usage is TRBJ2-1; TRBD1 agrees at 9 bases. The V segment lost 4 bases and the J segment 7 bases; nucleotides outside the gene matches: 7. Per the germline V gene, CDR1 is KGHDR and CDR2 is SFDVKD. The CDR3 sequence is 15 residues long. The CDR3 nucleotides are TGTGCCACCAGTGACTCAGGACAGGGGAGGAATGAGCAGTTCTTC. Amino acids: CATSDSGQGRNEQFF.

This chain links TRBV5-1 with TRBJ2-7; TRBD2 matches at 7 bases. V dropped 7 bases and J dropped 5; count of bases not matched to a gene: 12. Germline V gene lookup returns CDR1 SGHRS and CDR2 YFSETQ. This CDR3 contains 14 residues. The CDR3 loop is CASGLGGLSDEQYF. In DNA form, the CDR3 reads TGCGCCAGCGGCCTCGGGGGGTTGTCCGACGAGCAGTACTTC.

V gene TRBV9 combines with J gene TRBJ1-1; D not certain. Per germline, CDR1 SGDLS and CDR2 YYNGEE. Trimming removed 0 bases from V and 1 base from J, with 7 bases in between. The CDR3 is made up of 14 amino acids. Written as DNA, the CDR3 is TGTGCCAGCAGCGTAGCTCCAGGGAACACTGAAGCTTTCTTT. This encodes CASSVAPGNTEAFF.

The chain uses TRBV19 and TRBJ2-1; D remains unclear. The CDR3 extends over 15 amino acids. The V and J ends lost 6 bases and 1 base respectively, with 13 bases between them. Germline V CDR1 and CDR2: LNHDA, SQIVND (reference sequence). DNA of the CDR3: TGTGCCAGTAGCCCCGTAGTAGTGTCCTACAATGAGCAGTTCTTC. Protein sequence: CASSPVVVSYNEQFF.

The CDR3 region has the DNA TGTGCCAGCAGCGTATCCGGGCTAGCGGGGGGCAGCTCCTACAATGAGCAGTTCTTC. Translation: CASSVSGLAGGSSYNEQFF. V and J are TRBV9 and TRBJ2-1; 11 bases match TRBD2. The germline V gene has CDR1 SGDLS and CDR2 YYNGEE. The ends lost 1 base at V and 0 bases at J; junction bases unmatched: 9. CDR3 size: 19 residues.

The chain couples TRBV27 to TRBJ1-6; D gene unclear. Germline V gene sequence: CDR1 MNHEY, CDR2 SMNVEV (reference sequence). The V end was cut by 5 bases, the J end by 10 bases, with 21 bases between. The CDR3 is 16 residues long. CDR3 DNA sequence: TGTGCCAGCAGTCTGCGGCGCGGGGTCGGGGTCTCACCCCTCCACTTT. Translation: CASSLRRGVGVSPLHF.

This clone was found once. The chain links TRBV9 to TRBJ2-6; 8 bases agree with TRBD1. After removal of 1 base from V and 0 bases from J, the junction contained 6 bases not matched to a gene. This CDR3 contains 18 residues. Per germline, CDR1 SGDLS and CDR2 YYNGEE. The CDR3 here is CASSVNRQGTSGANVLTF. The CDR3 region has the DNA TGTGCCAGCAGCGTAAATAGACAGGGGACCTCTGGGGCCAACGTCCTGACTTTC.